This T cell receptor (beta chain) is drawn from a study of cytomegalovirus exposure and HLA in healthy donors. CDR3 size: 11 residues. Trimming removed 6 bases from V and 5 bases from J, with 4 bases in between. The germline gives CDR1 MNHNY, CDR2 SVGAGI (reference sequence). Both 60 Vbeta primers and 13 Jbeta primers went into the PCR. The method was immunoSEQ multiplex PCR; TCRdb's version includes in-frame clones alone and lacks a portion of them. The sample carries under 200,000 clones, roughly 73% recorded once. This receptor was obtained from a woman in her twenties or thirties in good health and CMV-seronegative. The chain uses TRBV6-6 and TRBJ2-2; D is undetermined. Sequencing used PBMCs. The CDR3 protein is CASRRTGELFF. CDR3 coding DNA: TGTGCCAGCAGGAGAACCGGGGAGCTGTTTTTT.